This T cell receptor beta chain was found in a study of blood T cell repertoires in COVID-19. Whole-study context: The United States, Italy and Spain supplied acute and convalescent COVID-19 samples. PBMCs, B-cell-depleted T cells, or T cells were the source of the cDNA or gDNA that made up the material.

Between the trimmed V and J ends, which lost 5 bases and 7 bases, there was a span of 11 bases. CDR1 SEHNR and CDR2 FQNEAQ come from the germline V gene (reference sequence). The CDR3 has 12 residues. Study processing details: Reference gene primer amplification gave estimated nucleated cell counts. Libraries were prepared by immunoSEQ multiplex PCR; TCRdb keeps only in-frame clonotypes and omits some of them. That table supplies the V and J calls and clone size; D and trimming were determined from the DNA. The sample gives roughly 250,000 clones, approximately 80% of which show up once; roughly 2.9% is in the top ten.

This clonotype was obtained from a woman aged 55-75 years with active or convalescent COVID-19. Sequencing input: peripheral blood. The rearrangement joins TRBV7-9 to TRBJ1-2; no reliable D call. CDR3 amino acids: CASSPNTAGYTF. The CDR3 nucleotides read TGTGCCAGCAGCCCGAACACCGCTGGCTACACCTTC.